The rows below give T cell receptor beta chains drawn from one sample of a study of T cells after somatic rescue of genetic block. Profiling relied on immunoSEQ multiplex PCR, and the TCRdb table lists in-frame clones only, not all of them. The sample lists some 15,000 clones, just over 70% occurring once. Material for sequencing was peripheral blood mononuclear cells (PBMCs). These receptors all come from a boy aged 5-17 years. Both conserved end residues are part of each CDR3.

TRBV5-5	TRBJ1-2	CASSLGATGGYGYTF
TRBV10-3	TRBJ1-1	CAIRTGPMNTEAFF
TRBV7-9	TRBJ2-3	CASSLQSGGTDTQYF
TRBV28	TRBJ2-1	CASSPGGTEKGEQFF
TRBV7-1	TRBJ2-7	CASSLGQGDQRISYEQYF
TRBV9	TRBJ2-1	CASSLGTSGNSYNEQFF
TRBV12-5	TRBJ2-1	CASGLGRTVNNEQFF
TRBV6-5	TRBJ2-3	CASTNRGGTDTQYF
TRBV23-1	TRBJ1-3	CASSQSTGNSGNTIYF
TRBV10-3	TRBJ1-2	CATMGSFGYTF
TRBV5-5	TRBJ2-2	CASSLISNTGELFF
TRBV15	TRBJ2-5	CATSRDGAGQETQYF
TRBV6-6	TRBJ1-5	CASSYGRGGQPQHF
TRBV5-1	TRBJ2-5	CASSPGLAGWGETQYF
TRBV5-1	TRBJ1-2	CASSLALTKGYGYTF
TRBV10-3	TRBJ2-1	CAISDWTSGTAGYNEQFF
TRBV18	TRBJ1-2	CASSPSQAEGYTF
TRBV7-9	TRBJ1-1	CASSLAAGSTEAFF
TRBV7-2	TRBJ2-5	CASSLIARYQETQYF
TRBV6-6	TRBJ2-1	CATRNLAGNEQFF
TRBV5-6	TRBJ1-1	CASSLGGPMEAFF
TRBV18	TRBJ2-7	CASSPKEGWSSYEQYF
TRBV13	TRBJ2-1	CASSLAFFSGQTGSPNNEQFF
TRBV11-2	TRBJ2-3	CASSSNRGSTDTQYF
TRBV4-2	TRBJ2-1	CASSQVKGEESSYNEQFF
TRBV6-5	TRBJ2-7	CASSPASSYEQYF
TRBV5-1	TRBJ2-2	CASLSGELFF
TRBV30	TRBJ1-5	CAWSFRSNQPQHF
TRBV25-1	TRBJ2-7	CASPGGEQYF
TRBV5-6	TRBJ2-5	CASSLAPTGAETQYF
TRBV6-5	TRBJ1-1	CASSLTGTEAFF
TRBV4-2	TRBJ2-6	CASSVTRLQSRANVLTF
TRBV5-4	TRBJ2-7	CASGLGGPYEQYF
TRBV2	TRBJ2-3	CASTRYSSRTDTQYF
TRBV5-1	TRBJ1-5	CASSSRDRGNQPQHF
TRBV28	-	CASRRMGSSSYEQYF
TRBV28	TRBJ1-1	CASSLLGGAVAFF
TRBV18	TRBJ2-5	CASDSQAGFQETQYF
TRBV19	TRBJ2-7	CASSIAATLSSYEQYF
TRBV27	TRBJ2-5	CASSSPGRVETQYF
TRBV6-5	TRBJ1-5	CASSLDRYNQPQHF
TRBV11-2	TRBJ2-1	CASSPARSSGNNEQFF
TRBV4-1	TRBJ2-2	CASSQGRGRTGELFF
TRBV6-5	TRBJ2-7	CASSYGQPPYEQYF
TRBV9	TRBJ1-1	CASSVMGLQGTSGEAFF
TRBV7-7	TRBJ2-3	CASSTSYVGDTQYF
TRBV6-6	TRBJ2-6	CASSNTGAGANVLTF
TRBV7-3	TRBJ2-1	CASSPGGDYEQFF
TRBV27	TRBJ2-7	CASATGGSGAYYEQYF
TRBV12-5	TRBJ2-5	CASGLVRGGPQRQETQYF
TRBV30	TRBJ1-2	CAWSEAFTGYTF